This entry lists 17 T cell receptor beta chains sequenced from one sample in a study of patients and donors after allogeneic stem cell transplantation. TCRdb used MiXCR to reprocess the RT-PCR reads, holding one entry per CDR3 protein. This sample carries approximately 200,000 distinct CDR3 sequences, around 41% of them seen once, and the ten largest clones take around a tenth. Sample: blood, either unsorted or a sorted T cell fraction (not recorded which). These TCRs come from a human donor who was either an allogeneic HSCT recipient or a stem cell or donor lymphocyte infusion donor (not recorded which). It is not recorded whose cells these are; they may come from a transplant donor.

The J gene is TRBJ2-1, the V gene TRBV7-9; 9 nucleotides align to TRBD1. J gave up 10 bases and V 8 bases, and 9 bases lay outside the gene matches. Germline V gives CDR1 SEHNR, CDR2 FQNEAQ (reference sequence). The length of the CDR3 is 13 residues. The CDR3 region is CASSGTGTNEQFF. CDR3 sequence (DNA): TGTGCCAGCTCCGGGACAGGGACAAACGAGCAGTTCTTC.

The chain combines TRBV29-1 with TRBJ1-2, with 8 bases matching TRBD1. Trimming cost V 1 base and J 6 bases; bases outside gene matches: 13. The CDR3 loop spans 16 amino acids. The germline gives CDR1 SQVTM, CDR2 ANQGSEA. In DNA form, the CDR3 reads TGCAGCGTTGAAGCAGCCCTTAAATGGACAGGGAATGGCTACACCTTC. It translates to CSVEAALKWTGNGYTF. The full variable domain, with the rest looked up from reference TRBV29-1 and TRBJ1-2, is SAVISQKPSRDICQRGTSLTIQCQVDSQVTMMFWYRQQPGQSLTLIATANQGSEATYESGFVIDKFPISRPNLTFSTLTVSNMSPEDSSIYLCSVEAALKWTGNGYTFGSGTRLTVV.

The CDR3 DNA is TGTGCCAGCAGCTTGGGGGGACTTCGCACAGATACGCAGTATTTT. Amino acid sequence: CASSLGGLRTDTQYF. This sequence joins TRBV5-4 and TRBJ2-3; TRBD2 is a possible D gene (6 bases). Germline values: CDR1 SGHNT, CDR2 YYREEE (reference sequence). Between the trimmed V and J ends, which lost 0 bases and 1 base, there was a span of 9 bases. This CDR3 is built from 15 residues.

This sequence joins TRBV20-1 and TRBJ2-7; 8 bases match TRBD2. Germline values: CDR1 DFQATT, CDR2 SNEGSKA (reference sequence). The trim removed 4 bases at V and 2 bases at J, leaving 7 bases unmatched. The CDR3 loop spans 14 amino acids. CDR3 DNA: TGCAGTGCTACTTTAGCGGGGTCGCCCTACGAGCAGTACTTC. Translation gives CSATLAGSPYEQYF.

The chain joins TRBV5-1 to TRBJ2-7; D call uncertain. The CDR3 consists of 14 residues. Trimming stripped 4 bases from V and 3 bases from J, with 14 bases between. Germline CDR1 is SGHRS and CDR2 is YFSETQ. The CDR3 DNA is TGCGCCAGCAGCCCCGAAGGGCGTTTCTACGAGCAGTACTTC. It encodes CASSPEGRFYEQYF.

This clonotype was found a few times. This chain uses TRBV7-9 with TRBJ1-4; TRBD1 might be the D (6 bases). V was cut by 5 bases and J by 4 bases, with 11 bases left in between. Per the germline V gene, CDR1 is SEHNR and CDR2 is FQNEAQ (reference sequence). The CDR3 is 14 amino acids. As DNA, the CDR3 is TGTGCCAGCAGCCCGACAGGCCGTAATGAAAAACTGTTTTTT. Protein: CASSPTGRNEKLFF.

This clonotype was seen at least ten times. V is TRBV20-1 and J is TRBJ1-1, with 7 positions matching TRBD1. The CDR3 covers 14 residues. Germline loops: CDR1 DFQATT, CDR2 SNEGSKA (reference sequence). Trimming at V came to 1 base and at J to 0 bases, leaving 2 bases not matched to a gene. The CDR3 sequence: CSARAGTVNTEAFF. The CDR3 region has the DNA TGCAGTGCTAGAGCCGGGACAGTGAACACTGAAGCTTTCTTT.

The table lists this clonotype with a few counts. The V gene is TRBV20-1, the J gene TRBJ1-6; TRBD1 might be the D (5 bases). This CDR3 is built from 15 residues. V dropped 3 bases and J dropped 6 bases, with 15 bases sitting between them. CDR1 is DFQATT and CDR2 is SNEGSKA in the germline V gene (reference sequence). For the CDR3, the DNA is TGCAGTGCTAGTGGTCCTTGGGGGGGTAATTCACCCCTCCACTTT. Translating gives CSASGPWGGNSPLHF.

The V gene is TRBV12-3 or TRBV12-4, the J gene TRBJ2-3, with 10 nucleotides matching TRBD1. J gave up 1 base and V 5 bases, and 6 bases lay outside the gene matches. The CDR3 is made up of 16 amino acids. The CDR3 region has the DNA TGTGCCAGCAGTCCCGGACAGGGGGGTGGCACAGATACGCAGTATTTT. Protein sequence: CASSPGQGGGTDTQYF.

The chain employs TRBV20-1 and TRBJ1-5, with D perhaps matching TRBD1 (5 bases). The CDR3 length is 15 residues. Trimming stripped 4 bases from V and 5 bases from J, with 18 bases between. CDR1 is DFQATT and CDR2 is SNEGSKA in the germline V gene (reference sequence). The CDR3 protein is CSAIRYRGEDQPQHF. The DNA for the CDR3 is TGCAGTGCTATACGATACCGAGGGGAAGATCAGCCCCAGCATTTT.

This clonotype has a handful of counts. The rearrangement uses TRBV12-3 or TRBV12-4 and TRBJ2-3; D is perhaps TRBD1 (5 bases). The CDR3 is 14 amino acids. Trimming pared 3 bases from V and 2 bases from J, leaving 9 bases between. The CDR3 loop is CASSLSRATDTQYF. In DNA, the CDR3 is TGTGCCAGCAGTTTGTCCAGGGCCACAGATACGCAGTATTTT.

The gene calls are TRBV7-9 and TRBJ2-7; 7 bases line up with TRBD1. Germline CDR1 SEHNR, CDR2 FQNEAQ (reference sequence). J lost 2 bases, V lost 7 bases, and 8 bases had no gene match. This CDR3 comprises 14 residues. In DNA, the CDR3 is TGTGCCAGCACGAGACAGGGCGGACCCTACGAGCAGTACTTC. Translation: CASTRQGGPYEQYF. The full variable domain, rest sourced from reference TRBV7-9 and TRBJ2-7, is DTGVSQNPRHKITKRGQNVTFRCDPISEHNRLYWYRQTLGQGPEFLTYFQNEAQLEKSRLLSDRFSAERPKGSFSTLEIQRTEQGDSAMYLCASTRQGGPYEQYFGPGTRLTVT.

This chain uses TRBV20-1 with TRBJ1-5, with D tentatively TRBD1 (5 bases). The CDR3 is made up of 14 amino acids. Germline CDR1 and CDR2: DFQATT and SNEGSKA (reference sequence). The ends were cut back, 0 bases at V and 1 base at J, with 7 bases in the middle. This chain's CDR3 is CSAREAGSNQPQHF. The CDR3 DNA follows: TGCAGTGCTAGAGAGGCAGGGAGCAATCAGCCCCAGCATTTT.

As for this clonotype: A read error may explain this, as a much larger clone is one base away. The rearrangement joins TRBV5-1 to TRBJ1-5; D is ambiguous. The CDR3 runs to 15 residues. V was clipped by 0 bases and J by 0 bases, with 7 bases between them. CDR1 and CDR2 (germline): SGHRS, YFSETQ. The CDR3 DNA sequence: TGCGCCAGCAGCTTGGATGGGGATAGCAATCAGCCCCAGCATTTT. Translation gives CASSLDGDSNQPQHF.

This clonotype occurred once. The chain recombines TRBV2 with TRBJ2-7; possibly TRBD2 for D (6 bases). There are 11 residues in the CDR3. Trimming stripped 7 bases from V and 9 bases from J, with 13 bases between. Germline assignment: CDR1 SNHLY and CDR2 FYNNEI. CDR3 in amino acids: CASTRLGRQYF. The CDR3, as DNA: TGTGCCAGCACCAGGCTCGGGAGGCAGTACTTC.

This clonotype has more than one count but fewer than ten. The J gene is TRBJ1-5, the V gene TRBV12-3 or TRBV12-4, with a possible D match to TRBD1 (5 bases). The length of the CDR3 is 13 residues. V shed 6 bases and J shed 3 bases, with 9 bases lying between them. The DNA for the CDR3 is TGTGCCAGCAGACTGACAGCCAATCAGCCCCAGCATTTT. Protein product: CASRLTANQPQHF.

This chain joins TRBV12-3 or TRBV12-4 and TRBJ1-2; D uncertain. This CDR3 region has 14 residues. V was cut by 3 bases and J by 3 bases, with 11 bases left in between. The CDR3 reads CASSLNEGYYGYTF. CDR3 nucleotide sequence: TGTGCCAGCAGTTTGAACGAGGGTTACTATGGCTACACCTTC.